The clone carrying this T cell receptor beta chain came up many times. Its antigen is undetermined. The entry originates in a study of T-cell reconstitution after alpha-beta-depleted transplantation in children. A library of TCRbeta sequences, prepared with unique molecular identifiers, was generated. A single record per CDR3 protein comes from TCRdb applying MiXCR to the PCR reads. The table shows about 260,000 distinct CDR3 sequences, with 8.2% occurring only once. Study findings and constraints: About two months after transplant, alpha-beta T cells reportedly came from several hundred expanded graft clones. High day-60 TCRbeta diversity in some patients came from surviving recipient T cells and thymic progenitors. Counts and diversity of T cells one year after transplant came mostly from newly produced T cells.

This specimen consisted of PBMCs, mostly from graft donor cells, obtained 180 days after TCRalphabeta/CD19-depleted stem cell transplant. The TCR sequence derives from a male patient under 18 who had a stem cell transplant for acute lymphoblastic leukemia, so the T cells may come from the graft donor.

CDR3 in DNA: TGCAGCGTGGAGAGGGTAGGGGGGCGCAGGGCTGAAGCTTTCTTT. Translated: CSVERVGGRRAEAFF. V is TRBV29-1 and J is TRBJ1-1; weak D call: TRBD1 (6 bases). CDR3 size: 15 residues. Trimming took off 6 bases at V and 6 bases at J, with 23 bases between the two ends. CDR1 and CDR2 (germline): SQVTM, ANQGSEA.